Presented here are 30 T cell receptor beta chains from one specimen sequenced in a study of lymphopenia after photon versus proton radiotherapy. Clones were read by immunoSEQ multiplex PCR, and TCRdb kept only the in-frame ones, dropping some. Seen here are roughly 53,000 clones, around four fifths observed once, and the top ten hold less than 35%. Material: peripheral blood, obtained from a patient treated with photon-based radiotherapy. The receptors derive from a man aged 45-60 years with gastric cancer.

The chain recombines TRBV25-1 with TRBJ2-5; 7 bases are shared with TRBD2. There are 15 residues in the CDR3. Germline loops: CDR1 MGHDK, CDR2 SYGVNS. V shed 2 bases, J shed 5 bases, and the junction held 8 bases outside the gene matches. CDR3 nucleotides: TGTGCCAGCAGTGAAGGATGGGGGGGTAGGGAGACCCAGTACTTC. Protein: CASSEGWGGRETQYF.

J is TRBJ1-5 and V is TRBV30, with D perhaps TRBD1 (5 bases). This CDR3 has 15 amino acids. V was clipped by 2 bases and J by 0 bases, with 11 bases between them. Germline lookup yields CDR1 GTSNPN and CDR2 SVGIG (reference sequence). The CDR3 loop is CAWSLSGGSNQPQHF. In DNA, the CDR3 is TGTGCCTGGAGTCTTAGTGGGGGTAGCAATCAGCCCCAGCATTTT.

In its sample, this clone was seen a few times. The CDR3 here is CATSRDRGALGAEYF. Here the CDR3 DNA reads TGTGCCACCAGCAGAGATAGGGGGGCATTGGGGGCGGAGTACTTC. The genes are TRBV15 and TRBJ2-7; TRBD1 or TRBD2 may be the D gene (6 bases each). The CDR3 is made up of 15 amino acids. Per germline, CDR1 LNHNV and CDR2 YYDKDF (reference sequence). Trimming shortened V by 0 bases and J by 11 bases, and 20 bases separated the two germline ends.

In DNA form, the CDR3 reads TGTGCCAGCAGTGAAGTCCAGGACATTGCACTGAACGAGCAGTACTTC. Protein: CASSEVQDIALNEQYF. This chain connects TRBV2 to TRBJ2-7, with D possibly matching TRBD1 (5 bases). Per the germline V gene, CDR1 is SNHLY and CDR2 is FYNNEI. The CDR3 is 16 amino acids. V gave up 1 base and J gave up 5 bases, with 18 bases separating them.

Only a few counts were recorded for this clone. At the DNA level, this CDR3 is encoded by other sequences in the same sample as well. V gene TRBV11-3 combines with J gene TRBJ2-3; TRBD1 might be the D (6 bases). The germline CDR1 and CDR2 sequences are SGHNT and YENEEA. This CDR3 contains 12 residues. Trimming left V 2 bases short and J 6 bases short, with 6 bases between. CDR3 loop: CASSLQGDTQYF. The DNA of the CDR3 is TGTGCCAGCAGCTTACAGGGGGATACGCAGTATTTT.

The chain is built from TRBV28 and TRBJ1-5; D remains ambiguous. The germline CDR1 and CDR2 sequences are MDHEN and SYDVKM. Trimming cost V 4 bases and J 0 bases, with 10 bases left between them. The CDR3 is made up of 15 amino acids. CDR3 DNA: TGTGCCAGCAGTTCCGGGCAGAATAGCAATCAGCCCCAGCATTTT. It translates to CASSSGQNSNQPQHF.

This chain's CDR3 is CASSRDSTYEQYF. The DNA for the CDR3 is TGCGCCAGCAGTCGGGACAGCACCTACGAGCAGTACTTC. V gene TRBV10-2 combines with J gene TRBJ2-7, with TRBD1 identical over 7 bases. Per germline, CDR1 WSHSY and CDR2 SAAADI. The trim removed 5 bases at V and 2 bases at J, leaving 3 bases unmatched. The CDR3 sequence is 13 residues long.

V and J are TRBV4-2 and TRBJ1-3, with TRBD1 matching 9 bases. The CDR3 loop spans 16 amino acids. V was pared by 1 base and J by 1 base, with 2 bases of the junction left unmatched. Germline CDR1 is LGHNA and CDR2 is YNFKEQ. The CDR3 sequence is CASSQVGTGSGNTIYF. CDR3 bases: TGTGCCAGCAGCCAAGTGGGGACAGGGTCTGGAAACACCATATATTTT.

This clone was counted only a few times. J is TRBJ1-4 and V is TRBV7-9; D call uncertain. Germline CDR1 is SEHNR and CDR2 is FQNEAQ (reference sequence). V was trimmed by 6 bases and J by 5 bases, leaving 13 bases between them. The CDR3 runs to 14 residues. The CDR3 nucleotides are TGTGCCAGCAGTCGTAGGACGGAGAATGAAAAACTGTTTTTT. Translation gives CASSRRTENEKLFF.

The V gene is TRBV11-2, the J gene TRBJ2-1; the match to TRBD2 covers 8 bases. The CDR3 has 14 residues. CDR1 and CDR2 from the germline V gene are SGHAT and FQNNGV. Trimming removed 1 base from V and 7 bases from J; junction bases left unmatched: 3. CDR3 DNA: TGTGCCAGCAGCTTAGCGGGAGGGGGAAATGAGCAGTTCTTC. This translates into CASSLAGGGNEQFF.

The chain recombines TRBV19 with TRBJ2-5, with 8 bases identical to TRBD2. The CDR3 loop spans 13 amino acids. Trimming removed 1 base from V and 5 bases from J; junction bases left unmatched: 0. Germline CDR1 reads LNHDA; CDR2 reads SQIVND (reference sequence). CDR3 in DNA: TGTGCCAGTAGTATAGGACTAGCGGAGACCCAGTACTTC. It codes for CASSIGLAETQYF.

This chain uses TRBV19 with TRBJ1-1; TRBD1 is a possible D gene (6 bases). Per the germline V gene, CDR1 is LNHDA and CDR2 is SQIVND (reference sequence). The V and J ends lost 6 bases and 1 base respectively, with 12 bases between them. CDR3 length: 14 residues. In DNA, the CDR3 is TGTGCCAGTAGGACCAGGGGCGCGAACACTGAAGCTTTCTTT. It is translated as CASRTRGANTEAFF.

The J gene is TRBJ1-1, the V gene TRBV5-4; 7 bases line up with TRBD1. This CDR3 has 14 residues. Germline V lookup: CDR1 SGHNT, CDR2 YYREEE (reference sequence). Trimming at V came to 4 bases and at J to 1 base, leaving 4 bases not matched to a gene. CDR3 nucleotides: TGTGCCAGCAGCGTAAGGACAGGGAACACTGAAGCTTTCTTT. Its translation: CASSVRTGNTEAFF.

CDR3 protein: CASSTIFGTGKGQPQHF. The CDR3 nucleotides read TGTGCCAGTAGTACAATTTTCGGGACAGGGAAGGGGCAGCCCCAGCATTTT. The V call is TRBV19, the J call TRBJ1-5, with 9 positions matching TRBD1. Trimming took 4 bases from V and 7 from J; bases not matched to a gene: 14. The CDR3 sequence is 17 residues long. Germline-derived CDR1 and CDR2 are LNHDA and SQIVND (reference sequence).

This chain's CDR3 is CASSEALYNTEAFF. CDR3 sequence (DNA): TGTGCCAGCAGCGAAGCCCTCTATAACACTGAAGCTTTCTTT. The chain is built from TRBV9 and TRBJ1-1; D is ambiguous. The germline V and J ends were trimmed by 3 bases and 2 bases, with 11 bases remaining between them. The CDR3 totals 14 residues. Germline V gene sequence: CDR1 SGDLS, CDR2 YYNGEE.

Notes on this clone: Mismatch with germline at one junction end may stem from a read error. This CDR3 reads CASSLQPGGYSHFF. Here the CDR3 DNA reads TGTGCCAGCAGTCTCCAGCCAGGGGGCTATTCCCACTTTTTT. V gene TRBV27 combines with J gene TRBJ1-1; 8 bases fit TRBD1. This CDR3 is 14 amino acids long. CDR1 is MNHEY and CDR2 is SMNVEV in the germline V gene (reference sequence).

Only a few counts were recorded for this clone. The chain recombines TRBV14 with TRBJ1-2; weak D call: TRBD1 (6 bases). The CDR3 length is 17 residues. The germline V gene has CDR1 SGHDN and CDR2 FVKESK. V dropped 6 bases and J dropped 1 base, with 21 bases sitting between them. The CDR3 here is CASSQFIRGDLNYGYTF. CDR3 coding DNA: TGTGCCAGCAGTCAGTTCATCAGGGGAGACCTTAACTATGGCTACACCTTC.

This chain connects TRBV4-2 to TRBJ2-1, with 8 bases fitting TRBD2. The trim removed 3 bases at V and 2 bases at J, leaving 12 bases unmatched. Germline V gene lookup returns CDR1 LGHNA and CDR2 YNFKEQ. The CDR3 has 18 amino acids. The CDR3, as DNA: TGTGCCAGCAGCCAGCGCCAAACGGGGGGACTAGCCTACAATGAGCAGTTCTTC. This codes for CASSQRQTGGLAYNEQFF.

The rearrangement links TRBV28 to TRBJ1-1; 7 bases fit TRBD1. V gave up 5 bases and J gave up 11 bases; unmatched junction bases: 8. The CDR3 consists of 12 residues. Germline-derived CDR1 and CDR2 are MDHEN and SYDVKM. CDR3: CASSAQGLRAFF. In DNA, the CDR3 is TGTGCCAGCAGTGCACAGGGGTTACGGGCTTTCTTT.

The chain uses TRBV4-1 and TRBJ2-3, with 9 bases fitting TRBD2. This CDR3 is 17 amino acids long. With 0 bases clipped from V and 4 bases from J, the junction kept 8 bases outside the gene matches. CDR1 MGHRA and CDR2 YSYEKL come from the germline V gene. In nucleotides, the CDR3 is TGCGCCAGCAGCCAAGATGGTAGCGGGAGTGGATCAGATACGCAGTATTTT. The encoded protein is CASSQDGSGSGSDTQYF.

CDR3 DNA: TGTGCCAGCAGCAGATTGAACACTGAAGCTTTCTTT. It encodes CASSRLNTEAFF. V usage is TRBV6-1 and J usage is TRBJ1-1; D gene unclear. Per germline, CDR1 MNHNS and CDR2 SASEGT. The V and J ends lost 6 bases and 0 bases respectively, with 5 bases between them. The CDR3 totals 12 residues.

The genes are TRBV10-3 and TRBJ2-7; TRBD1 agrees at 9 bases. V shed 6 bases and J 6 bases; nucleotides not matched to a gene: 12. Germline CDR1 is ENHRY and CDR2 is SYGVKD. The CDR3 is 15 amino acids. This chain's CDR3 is CAIRKGGQGVSEQYF. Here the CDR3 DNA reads TGTGCCATCAGGAAGGGGGGACAGGGTGTCTCCGAGCAGTACTTC.

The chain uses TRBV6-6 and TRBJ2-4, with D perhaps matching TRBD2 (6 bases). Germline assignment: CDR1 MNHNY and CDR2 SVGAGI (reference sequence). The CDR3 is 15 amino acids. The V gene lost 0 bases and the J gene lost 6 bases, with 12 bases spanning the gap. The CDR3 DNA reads TGTGCCAGCAGTTACTCTTGGGCCGGGGGAAACATTCAGTACTTC. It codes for CASSYSWAGGNIQYF.

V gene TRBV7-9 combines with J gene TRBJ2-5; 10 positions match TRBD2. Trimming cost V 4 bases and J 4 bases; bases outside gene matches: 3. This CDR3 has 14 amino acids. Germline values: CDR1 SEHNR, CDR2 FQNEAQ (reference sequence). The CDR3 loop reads CASSSRTSGETQYF. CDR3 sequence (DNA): TGTGCCAGCAGCTCCCGGACTAGCGGAGAGACCCAGTACTTC.

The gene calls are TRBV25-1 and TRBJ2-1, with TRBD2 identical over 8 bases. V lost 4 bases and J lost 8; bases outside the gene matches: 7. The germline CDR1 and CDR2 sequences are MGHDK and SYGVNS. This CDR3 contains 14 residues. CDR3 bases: TGTGCCAGCAGTGCCAGACTAGCGAGCGATGAGCAGTTCTTC. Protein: CASSARLASDEQFF.

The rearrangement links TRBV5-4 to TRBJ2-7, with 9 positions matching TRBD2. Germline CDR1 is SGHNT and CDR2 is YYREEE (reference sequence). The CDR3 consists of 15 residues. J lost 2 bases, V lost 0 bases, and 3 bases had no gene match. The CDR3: CASSLGLAGTYEQYF. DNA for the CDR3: TGTGCCAGCAGCTTGGGGCTAGCGGGAACCTACGAGCAGTACTTC.

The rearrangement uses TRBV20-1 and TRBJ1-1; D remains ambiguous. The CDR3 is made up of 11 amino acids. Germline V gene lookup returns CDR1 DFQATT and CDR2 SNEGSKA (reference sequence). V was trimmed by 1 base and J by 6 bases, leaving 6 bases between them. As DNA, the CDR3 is TGCAGTGCTAGAGCCTCGGCTGAAGCTTTCTTT. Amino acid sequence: CSARASAEAFF.

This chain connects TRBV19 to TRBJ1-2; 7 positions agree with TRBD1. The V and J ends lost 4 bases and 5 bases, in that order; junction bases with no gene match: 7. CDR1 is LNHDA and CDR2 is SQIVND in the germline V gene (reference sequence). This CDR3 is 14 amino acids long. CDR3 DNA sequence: TGTGCCAGTAGTACTACAGGGGTGGAATATGGCTACACCTTC. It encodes CASSTTGVEYGYTF.

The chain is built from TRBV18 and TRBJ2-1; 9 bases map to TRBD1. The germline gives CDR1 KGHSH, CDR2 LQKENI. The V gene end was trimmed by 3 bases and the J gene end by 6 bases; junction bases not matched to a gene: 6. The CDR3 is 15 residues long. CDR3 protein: CASSPRTGESNEQFF. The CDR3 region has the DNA TGTGCCAGCTCACCCCGGACAGGGGAGAGCAATGAGCAGTTCTTC. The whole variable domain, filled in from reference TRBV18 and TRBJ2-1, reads NAGVMQNPRHLVRRRGQEARLRCSPMKGHSHVYWYRQLPEEGLKFMVYLQKENIIDESGMPKERFSAEFPKEGPSILRIQQVVRGDSAAYFCASSPRTGESNEQFFGPGTRLTVL.

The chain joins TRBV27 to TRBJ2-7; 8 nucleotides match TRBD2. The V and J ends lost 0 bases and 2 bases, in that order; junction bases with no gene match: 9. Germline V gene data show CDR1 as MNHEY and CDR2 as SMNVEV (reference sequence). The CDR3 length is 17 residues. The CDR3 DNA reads TGTGCCAGCAGTTTATCGATAAGGGCTAGCGGGCCCTACGAGCAGTACTTC. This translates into CASSLSIRASGPYEQYF.